This record concerns one T cell receptor (beta chain) sequence. These data are taken from a study of T cell changes during pregnancy in multiple sclerosis. TCRdb's table, derived via immunoSEQ multiplex PCR, lists solely in-frame clones and lacks some. The table has 35,000 to 40,000 clones, about 88% seen once. V lost 4 bases and J lost 5, with 16 bases in between. The CDR3 is made up of 15 amino acids. Per the germline V gene, CDR1 is SGHRS and CDR2 is YFSETQ. The J gene is TRBJ2-1, the V gene TRBV5-1, with a tentative D call TRBD1 (6 bases). This clonotype originated in a female donor in good health, enrolled as a control in a pregnancy study. Sample: peripheral blood, taken in the third trimester of pregnancy. Here the CDR3 DNA reads TGCGCCAGCAGCCTATTACGGACAGCCAACAATGAGCAGTTCTTC. Translating gives CASSLLRTANNEQFF.